This T cell receptor (beta chain) came from a study of control samples from healthy donors and cancer patients. The CDR3 contains 13 residues. Trimming took 4 bases from V and 3 from J, leaving 10 bases between them. Germline V gives CDR1 LGHDT, CDR2 YNNKEL (reference sequence). TCRdb's table, derived via immunoSEQ multiplex PCR, lists solely in-frame clones and lacks some. This sample has more than 75,000 clones, with about 88% found just once. The sample was PBMCs. The V call is TRBV3-1 (or the pseudogene TRBV3-2), the J call TRBJ2-7; D not certain. This clonotype was sampled from a man between 65 and 85 years old with lung cancer. DNA for the CDR3: TGTGCCAGCAGCCTAGGGAAGCTCTACGAGCAGTACTTC. It translates to CASSLGKLYEQYF.